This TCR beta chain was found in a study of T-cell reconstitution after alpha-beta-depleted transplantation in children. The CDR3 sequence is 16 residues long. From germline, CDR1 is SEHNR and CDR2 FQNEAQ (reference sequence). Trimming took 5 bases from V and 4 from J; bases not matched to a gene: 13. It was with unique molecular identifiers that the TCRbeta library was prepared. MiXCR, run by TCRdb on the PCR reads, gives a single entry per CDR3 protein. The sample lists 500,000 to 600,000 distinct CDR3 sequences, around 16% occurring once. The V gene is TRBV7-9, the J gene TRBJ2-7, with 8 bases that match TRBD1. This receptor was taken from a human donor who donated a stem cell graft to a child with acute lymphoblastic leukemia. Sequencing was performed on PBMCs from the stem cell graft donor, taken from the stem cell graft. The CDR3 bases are TGTGCCAGCAGCCCCACGGCGGGACAGGCGACGTACGAGCAGTACTTC. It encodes CASSPTAGQATYEQYF.